Reported below is one T cell receptor beta chain. This clone occurred once. The target of this receptor is not known. No clone much larger than this one lies a single base away; base qualities are absent. TCR CDR3 regions were amplified from genomic DNA by multiplex PCR using the deep immunoSEQ assay. Genomic DNA extracted from each cell subset was distributed evenly over all wells of several immunoSEQ 96-well plates, and each plate served as one replicate. Each replicate PCR for sorted subsets received roughly 200 ng genomic DNA, equal to roughly 30,000 T cell genomes. The purified libraries were quantified using a Qubit 3.0 fluorometer, sized with a Bioanalyzer 2100, and then quantified again using the KAPA Library Quantification kit. Every immunoSEQ 96-well plate was sequenced on a dedicated single-read 150-cycle Illumina NextSeq 550 flow cell. The original methods were these. Because the immunoSEQ output held only junctional sequences and lacked quality scores, the filtering could not match the filtering applied to full-length reads. To assign V/J genes and CDR3, sequences were annotated using PyIR, a Python wrapper for IgBLAST v1.9, with IMGT germline references. Any read was removed if the V/J assignment was weak (E-value above 1e-6), the CDR3 was missing, or the read contained stop codons, out-of-frame junctions, or ambiguous translated residues. A V3J clonotype was defined by an identical inferred V gene, J gene, and CDR3 amino acid sequence. The percentage overlap between two repertoires was calculated by dividing the number of shared unique clonotypes by the size of the smaller repertoire. Three approaches were used to assess repertoire richness: RTK rarefaction, the Chao1 estimator, and Recon v2.1 estimates of unobserved clonotypes. OLGA was used to compute generation probabilities for all TCRbeta clonotypes that the gDNA method yielded from a few donors. TCRdb limited this immuneACCESS table to in-frame rearrangements with V and J called. A share of clones is missing; checked studies link under half to unresolved V genes, and the rest is unexplained. V, J and clone size are those of that table, while D and trimming were read from the DNA. A total of fewer than 1.4 million clones appear in this sample, more than 75% of them only once. Roughly 0.61% of the sample goes to the ten largest clones.

This sample was included in a study of shared clonotypes between healthy human individuals (dated by TCRdb to 2019 to 2021). Describing the broader study: The cohort comprised two women and a few men aged 18 to 49 years. For each donor, CD4 naive and CD4 memory were each given three plates, CD8 naive was given two plates, and CD8 memory was given one plate. To estimate repertoire size and how much clonotypes are shared between individuals, the study performed deep sequencing of blood TCR repertoires from 4 to 6 healthy adults. To increase sequencing depth and limit assay-specific biases, TCR repertoire library preparation and sequencing were carried out by different laboratories using diverse techniques. Each donor's leukapheresis produced roughly between roughly 0.94 and 9.5 billion PBMCs. Overall study outcomes, separate from this receptor: Naive subsets generally had larger estimated clonotype richness than memory subsets. Higher generation probabilities were observed for clonotypes shared by all four sorted-subset donors than for non-shared clonotypes. Pairwise subsampling led to the expectation that sequencing depth would affect the degree of clonotype sharing among donors. Sampling was restricted to blood, and TCR repertoires in tissue are likely to differ from TCR repertoires in blood. The genetic and exposure-history diversity represented was limited by the small number of donors. Rarefaction of sorted-subset datasets indicated incomplete sequencing despite the large sequencing depth. Across four donors, roughly 5% of naive CD4, more than 3% of naive CD8, under 2.5% of memory CD4, and roughly 0.4% of memory CD8 clonotypes were shared.

Donors were healthy HIV-negative adults with no recently reported acute infections or vaccinations. Every donor was a Caucasian adult residing in Nashville, Tennessee, USA. CD4+ T cells were enriched through magnetic negative selection, after which naive cells were positively selected on CD45RA and the remaining negative fraction served as the memory subset. Blood was obtained by leukapheresis, after which PBMCs were separated by Ficoll-Histopaque density gradient centrifugation and cryopreserved in liquid nitrogen vapor phase. Analytical flow cytometry was used to check the purity and quantity of each magnetically sorted T cell population. Genomic DNA was isolated from each sorted fraction and quantified by UV absorbance on a Nanodrop 2000c. V is pared back by 1 base and J by 1 base, with 10 bases lying between the germline termini. The germline V gene (reference sequence) specifies LNHDA as CDR1 and SQIVND as CDR2. The CDR3, from cysteine to phenylalanine, totals 15 residues. The read is trimmed to its CDR3 DNA, 45 bases read in frame from base 1.

The sequence was collected from a man aged 18 to 35 in good health. Some clones in this sample may be carry-over from other donors' samples. Sequences were obtained from memory CD4+ T cells from PBMCs. In the paper's terms, the cell subset or site label means: CD45RA-negative fraction. Recombination linked TRBV19 to TRBJ2-5; the D gene assignment is ambiguous. The CDR3 in this case is CASSIGSQAQETQYF. The DNA reads TGTGCCAGTAGTATAGGTAGCCAGGCCCAAGAGACCCAGTACTTC.